These T cell receptor beta chains were read from a single sample in a study of early T cells in non-severe SARS-CoV-2 infection. TCRdb re-called the 5' RACE reads with MiXCR, one entry per CDR3 protein. The sample contains about 20,000 distinct CDR3 sequences, over 4% of which appear only once. Sequenced sample: whole blood. The receptors were sampled from an adult who was a healthcare worker with PCR-confirmed SARS-CoV-2 infection or an uninfected control (not recorded which). Both conserved end residues are part of each CDR3. The order of the fields is J gene, V gene, CDR3 protein.

TRBJ2-5 | TRBV5-4 | CASSSQSLQETQYF
TRBJ2-5 | TRBV15 | CATSRQRTLPQETQYF
TRBJ2-7 | TRBV5-6 | CASSPGPSGNYEQYF
TRBJ1-4 | TRBV7-9 | CASSLQRTGTPGELFF
TRBJ2-7 | TRBV6-2/TRBV6-3 | CATAGTGRHEQYF
TRBJ2-7 | TRBV2 | CASSAVSYEQYF
TRBJ2-3 | TRBV19 | CASSIARTSGMDSQYF
TRBJ2-5 | TRBV12-3/TRBV12-4 | CASSLGQGETQYF
TRBJ2-4 | TRBV18 | CASSPLDRLSIQYF
TRBJ1-2 | TRBV7-2 | CASSLEAGLKTF